These 21 T cell receptor beta chains were all obtained from the same sample, sequenced in a study of T cells after yellow fever vaccination. Each CDR3 protein gets one entry after TCRdb re-called the 5' RACE reads with MiXCR. The profile covers hundreds of thousands of distinct CDR3 sequences, with around 20% appearing a single time and 15% to 20% taken by the ten largest. The sequencing used PBMCs, collected before the yellow fever booster vaccination. The receptors derive from a man in his late teens or twenties who received the YFV17D yellow fever vaccine.

A few counts support this clonotype. The rearrangement joins TRBV3-1 to TRBJ2-3; D might be TRBD2 (6 bases). Germline CDR1 and CDR2: LGHDT and YNNKEL (reference sequence). V lost 2 bases and J 4 bases, leaving 19 bases between the germline ends. The CDR3 spans 17 residues. The CDR3 sequence is CASSQPRDSDPPDTQYF. CDR3 DNA sequence: TGTGCCAGCAGCCAACCTCGGGACTCCGACCCGCCAGATACGCAGTATTTT.

This clonotype was seen more than once but under ten times. The chain employs TRBV29-1 and TRBJ2-5; D gene uncertain. CDR3 length: 10 residues. V was pared by 0 bases and J by 4 bases, with 0 bases between. CDR1 and CDR2 from the germline V gene are SQVTM and ANQGSEA. The CDR3 bases are TGCAGCGTTGAAGAAGAGACCCAGTACTTC. Translating gives CSVEEETQYF.

The chain employs TRBV29-1 and TRBJ1-4; 7 positions agree with TRBD1. The CDR3 spans 13 residues. V shed 6 bases, J shed 8 bases, and the junction held 9 bases outside the gene matches. The germline gives CDR1 SQVTM, CDR2 ANQGSEA. The CDR3 DNA reads as TGCAGCGTATCAGAGGGGGCCGGGGAAAAACTGTTTTTT. Protein sequence: CSVSEGAGEKLFF.

The chain combines TRBV29-1 with TRBJ2-3, with D perhaps matching TRBD2 (5 bases). Germline V gene lookup returns CDR1 SQVTM and CDR2 ANQGSEA. V was trimmed by 1 base and J by 3 bases, leaving 11 bases between them. This CDR3 has 14 residues. CDR3 in amino acids: CSVEARGTTDTQYF. Here the CDR3 DNA reads TGCAGCGTTGAAGCACGGGGAACGACAGATACGCAGTATTTT.

The chain couples TRBV21-1 to TRBJ2-5; the tabulated D call, TRBD2, remains unverified against the DNA. TRBV21-1 is noted as a pseudogene. CDR3 length: 19 amino acids. CDR3 loop: CASSKARASGGTGKETQYF. Written as DNA, the CDR3 is TGTGCCAGCAGCAAAGCGAGGGCTAGCGGGGGGACTGGCAAAGAGACCCAGTACTTC.

This clonotype came up a few times. The chain uses TRBV5-1 and TRBJ2-3, with TRBD1 as a possible D gene (6 bases). From germline, CDR1 is SGHRS and CDR2 YFSETQ. The CDR3 contains 15 residues. V dropped 6 bases and J dropped 3 bases, with 17 bases sitting between them. CDR3 region: CASMELGHSTDTQYF. DNA of the CDR3: TGCGCCAGCATGGAGTTGGGACATAGTACAGATACGCAGTATTTT.

This clonotype occurred many times. The chain employs TRBV20-1 and TRBJ2-3; TRBD2 matches 10 bases. V shed 2 bases and J 2 bases; nucleotides not matched to a gene: 4. Germline CDR1 DFQATT, CDR2 SNEGSKA (reference sequence). CDR3 length equals 15 residues. The CDR3 protein is CSARPLAGVTDTQYF. CDR3 in DNA: TGCAGTGCTAGACCTCTAGCGGGGGTCACAGATACGCAGTATTTT.

This clonotype was seen repeatedly, ten times or more. The chain links TRBV29-1 to TRBJ2-1, with D tentatively TRBD2 (6 bases). Deletions cut 3 bases from V and 8 bases from J, with 11 bases between. CDR1 is SQVTM, CDR2 ANQGSEA, per germline. The CDR3 totals 12 residues. The CDR3 nucleotides read TGCAGCGTTGAGGAGAGGGACTATGAGCAGTTCTTC. It is translated as CSVEERDYEQFF.

The chain combines TRBV27 with TRBJ1-2, with D unclear. The CDR3 runs to 14 residues. Deletions cut 4 bases from V and 10 bases from J, with 19 bases between. CDR1 is MNHEY and CDR2 is SMNVEV in the germline V gene (reference sequence). The CDR3 protein is CASSSADIYGFYTF. In nucleotides, the CDR3 is TGTGCCAGCAGTTCAGCTGACATCTATGGTTTCTACACCTTC.

The rearrangement joins TRBV3-1 to TRBJ2-3, with 14 bases matching TRBD2. Losses at the gene ends were 2 bases for V and 6 bases for J; bases not matched to a gene: 4. Germline loops: CDR1 LGHDT, CDR2 YNNKEL (reference sequence). The CDR3 is 16 amino acids. The CDR3, as DNA: TGTGCCAGCAGCCAACGACTAGCGGGGGGGCCCGATACGCAGTATTTT. Its translation: CASSQRLAGGPDTQYF.

This clonotype was detected only a few times. The chain uses TRBV6-5 and TRBJ2-3; the D gene is possibly TRBD1 (6 bases). V lost 2 bases to trimming and J lost 1 base, with 16 bases between them. This CDR3 region has 17 residues. The germline CDR1 and CDR2 sequences are MNHEY and SVGAGI. This CDR3 is CASSYTPRGGGTDTQYF. The CDR3 DNA follows: TGTGCCAGCAGTTACACCCCCAGGGGCGGTGGCACAGATACGCAGTATTTT.

This clonotype was counted many times. V is TRBV3-1 and J is TRBJ1-3; D perhaps matches TRBD1 (5 bases). Trimming shortened V by 5 bases and J by 0 bases, and 14 bases separated the two germline ends. The germline V gene has CDR1 LGHDT and CDR2 YNNKEL (reference sequence). The CDR3 has 16 residues. The CDR3 DNA reads TGTGCCAGCAGCTTTACAGGACAACTCTCTGGAAACACCATATATTTT. Its translation: CASSFTGQLSGNTIYF.

This chain joins TRBV5-4 and TRBJ2-3; 11 bases match TRBD2. Trimming at V came to 6 bases and at J to 1 base, leaving 7 bases not matched to a gene. The CDR3 has 16 residues. Per germline, CDR1 SGHNT and CDR2 YYREEE (reference sequence). The CDR3 coding sequence is TGTGCCAGCACCCGGGCGACTAGCGGGGGCACAGATACGCAGTATTTT. Translated: CASTRATSGGTDTQYF. Using reference TRBV5-4 and TRBJ2-3 for the parts outside the CDR3, the full variable domain is ETGVTQSPTHLIKTRGQQVTLRCSSQSGHNTVSWYQQALGQGPQFIFQYYREEENGRGNFPPRFSGLQFPNYSSELNVNALELDDSALYLCASTRATSGGTDTQYFGPGTRLTVL.

Ten or more counts support this clonotype. The chain's CDR3 is CASSSGGREQYV. CDR3 DNA sequence: TGTGCCAGCAGTTCGGGGGGGCGGGAGCAGTACGTC. This chain joins TRBV27 and TRBJ2-7; TRBD2 agrees at 8 bases. V dropped 4 bases and J dropped 7; count of bases not matched to a gene: 3. The CDR3 is 12 amino acids. Germline CDR1 reads MNHEY; CDR2 reads SMNVEV (reference sequence).

The table lists this clonotype with many counts. The rearrangement joins TRBV6-4 to TRBJ2-1; TRBD2 matches at 10 bases. V lost 4 bases, J lost 5 bases, and 2 bases stayed unmatched. The germline V gene encodes CDR1 MRHNA and CDR2 SNTAGT. This CDR3 is built from 14 residues. The CDR3 loop reads CASSGLAGNNEQFF. The CDR3, as DNA: TGTGCCAGCAGTGGACTAGCGGGTAACAATGAGCAGTTCTTC.

The chain is built from TRBV4-1 and TRBJ2-7; 11 nucleotides align to TRBD2. The junction had 4 bases not matched to a gene; V was cut back by 1 base and J by 2 bases. The CDR3 length is 16 residues. Germline V gene sequence: CDR1 MGHRA, CDR2 YSYEKL. Written as DNA, the CDR3 is TGCGCCAGCAGCCAAGGGGCTAGCGGGGGGACCTACGAGCAGTACTTC. It yields the protein CASSQGASGGTYEQYF.

This chain connects TRBV7-9 to TRBJ2-1; 8 bases map to TRBD2. Germline V gene data show CDR1 as SEHNR and CDR2 as FQNEAQ (reference sequence). The CDR3 totals 15 residues. Trimming cost V 4 bases and J 2 bases; bases outside gene matches: 4. As DNA, the CDR3 is TGTGCCAGCAGCTCCGGGACTAGACCCTACAATGAGCAGTTCTTC. Translated: CASSSGTRPYNEQFF.

V is TRBV5-1 and J is TRBJ1-2, with unresolved D. Germline loops: CDR1 SGHRS, CDR2 YFSETQ. The CDR3 is 15 residues long. V was pared by 1 base and J by 8 bases, with 18 bases between. CDR3 sequence (DNA): TGCGCCAGCAGCTTGTTCGTGGGCAGCGCGGAAGGCTACACCTTC. Translated: CASSLFVGSAEGYTF.

In its sample, this clonotype was seen a few times. The V gene is TRBV27, the J gene TRBJ1-1; a possible D gene is TRBD1 (6 bases). Trimming cost V 6 bases and J 4 bases, with 18 bases left between them. In germline, CDR1 is MNHEY, CDR2 SMNVEV (reference sequence). The CDR3 consists of 15 residues. The CDR3 protein is CASRPRVGGATEAFF. CDR3 sequence (DNA): TGTGCCAGCAGGCCACGGGTGGGGGGGGCCACTGAAGCTTTCTTT.

This clonotype was found a few times. The chain has TRBV6-5 and TRBJ1-1, with D hard to call. CDR3 size: 13 residues. Germline CDR1 reads MNHEY; CDR2 reads SVGAGI. With 2 bases removed from V and 4 bases from J, the gap between germline ends came to 8 bases. CDR3 region: CASSYVLGTEAFF. CDR3 nucleotides: TGTGCCAGCAGTTACGTGTTGGGCACTGAAGCTTTCTTT.

This clonotype was seen ten or more times. This chain connects TRBV27 to TRBJ2-1; 11 positions agree with TRBD2. CDR3 size: 15 residues. Germline V CDR1 and CDR2: MNHEY, SMNVEV (reference sequence). The V segment lost 6 bases and the J segment 5 bases; nucleotides outside the gene matches: 6. CDR3 nucleotides: TGTGCCAGCAGCCCTACTAGCGGGGGAAACAATGAGCAGTTCTTC. This sequence encodes CASSPTSGGNNEQFF.